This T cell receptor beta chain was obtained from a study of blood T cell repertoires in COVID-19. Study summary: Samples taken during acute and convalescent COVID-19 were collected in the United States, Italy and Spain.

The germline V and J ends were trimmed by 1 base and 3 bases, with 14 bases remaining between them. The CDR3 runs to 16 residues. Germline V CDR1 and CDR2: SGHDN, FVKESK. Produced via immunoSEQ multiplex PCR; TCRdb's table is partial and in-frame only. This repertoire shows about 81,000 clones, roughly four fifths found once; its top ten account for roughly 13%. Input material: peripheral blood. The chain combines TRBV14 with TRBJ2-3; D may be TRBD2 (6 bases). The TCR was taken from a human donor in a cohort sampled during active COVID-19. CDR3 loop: CASSQVFGRGTDTQYF. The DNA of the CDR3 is TGTGCCAGCAGCCAAGTCTTCGGGAGAGGTACAGATACGCAGTATTTT. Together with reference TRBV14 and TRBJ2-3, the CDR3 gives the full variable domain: EAGVTQFPSHSVIEKGQTVTLRCDPISGHDNLYWYRRVMGKEIKFLLHFVKESKQDESGMPNNRFLAERTGGTYSTLKVQPAELEDSGVYFCASSQVFGRGTDTQYFGPGTRLTVL.